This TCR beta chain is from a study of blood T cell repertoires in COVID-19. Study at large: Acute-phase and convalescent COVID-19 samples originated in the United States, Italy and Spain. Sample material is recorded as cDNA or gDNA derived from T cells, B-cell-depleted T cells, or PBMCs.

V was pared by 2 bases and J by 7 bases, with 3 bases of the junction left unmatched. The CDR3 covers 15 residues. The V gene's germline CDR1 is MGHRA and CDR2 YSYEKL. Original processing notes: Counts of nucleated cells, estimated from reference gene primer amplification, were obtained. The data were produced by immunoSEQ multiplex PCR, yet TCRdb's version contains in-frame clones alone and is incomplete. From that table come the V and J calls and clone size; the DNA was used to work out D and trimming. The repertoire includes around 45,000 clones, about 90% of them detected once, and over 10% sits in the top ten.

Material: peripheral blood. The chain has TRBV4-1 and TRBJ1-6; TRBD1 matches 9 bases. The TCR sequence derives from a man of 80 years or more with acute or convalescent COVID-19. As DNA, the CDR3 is TGCGCCAGCAGCCAACCGGGACAGGGAAATTCACCCCTCCACTTT. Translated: CASSQPGQGNSPLHF.